This record looks at one T cell receptor (beta chain) sequence and its context. CDR1 and CDR2 (germline): SQVTM, ANQGSEA. V was clipped by 3 bases and J by 2 bases; unmatched bases: 6. The CDR3 length is 14 residues. This sample was taken from a study of T cell responses to AZD1222 COVID-19 vaccine. Repertoires were generated with immunoSEQ multiplex PCR, while TCRdb's copy carries only in-frame clones and drops some. The sample has 100,000 to 150,000 clones; 90% are singletons. The chain joins TRBV29-1 to TRBJ1-2; 7 nucleotides line up with TRBD1. This sequence originates from an adult in good health. The source material was peripheral blood, sampled on day 0 of MenACWY control vaccination. DNA for the CDR3: TGCAGCGTTGAGATGAGGACAGGCAACTATGGCTACACCTTC. Its protein is CSVEMRTGNYGYTF.